This TCR beta chain stems from a study of blood T cell repertoires in COVID-19. This clone has more than one count but fewer than ten. The CDR3 contains 12 residues. V was shortened by 4 bases and J by 4 bases, with 4 bases between the two germline ends. Per germline, CDR1 SGHDN and CDR2 FVKESK. Profiling relied on immunoSEQ multiplex PCR, and the TCRdb table lists in-frame clones only, not all of them. The sample lists about 190,000 clones, approximately 84% occurring once. The TCR originated in a woman in her seventies with active or convalescent COVID-19. Sample: peripheral blood. J is TRBJ1-4 and V is TRBV14; no clear D gene. The CDR3 sequence is CASSLLNEKLFF. For the CDR3, the DNA is TGTGCCAGCAGCCTCCTTAATGAAAAACTGTTTTTT.